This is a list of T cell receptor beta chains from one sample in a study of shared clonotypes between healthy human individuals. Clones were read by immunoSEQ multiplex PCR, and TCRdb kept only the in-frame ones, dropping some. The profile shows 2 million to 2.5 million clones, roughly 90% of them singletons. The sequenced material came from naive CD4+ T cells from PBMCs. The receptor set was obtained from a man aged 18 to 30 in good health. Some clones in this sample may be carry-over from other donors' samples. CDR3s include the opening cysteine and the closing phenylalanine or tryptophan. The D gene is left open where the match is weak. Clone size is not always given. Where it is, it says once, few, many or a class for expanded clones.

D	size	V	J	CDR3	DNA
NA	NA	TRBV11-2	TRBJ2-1	CASSLGSSYNEQFF	TGTGCCAGCAGCTTGGGCAGTTCCTACAATGAGCAGTTCTTC
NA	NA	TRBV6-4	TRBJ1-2	CASWKKYGYTF	TGTGCCAGCTGGAAAAAGTATGGCTACACCTTC
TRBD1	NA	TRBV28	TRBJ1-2	CASSGTGGYTF	TGTGCCAGCAGTGGGACAGGGGGCTACACCTTC
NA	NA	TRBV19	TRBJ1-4	CASSIRRTNEKLFF	TGTGCCAGTAGTATAAGGCGGACTAATGAAAAACTGTTTTTT
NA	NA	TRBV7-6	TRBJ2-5	CASSSHYRGKETQYF	TGTGCCAGCAGCTCCCATTATCGTGGCAAAGAGACCCAGTACTTC
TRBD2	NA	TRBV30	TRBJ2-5	CAWSSGLQETQYF	TGTGCCTGGAGCTCGGGACTACAAGAGACCCAGTACTTC
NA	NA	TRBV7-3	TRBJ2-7	CASSLSRQDEQYF	TGTGCCAGCAGCTTATCTCGACAGGACGAGCAGTACTTC
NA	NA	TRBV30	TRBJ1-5	CAWSPPGGLGMWRHF	TGTGCCTGGAGTCCTCCGGGCGGGCTCGGGATGTGGCGGCATTTT
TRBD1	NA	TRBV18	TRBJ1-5	CASSTGGTQPQHF	TGTGCCAGCTCGACAGGGGGTACTCAGCCCCAGCATTTT
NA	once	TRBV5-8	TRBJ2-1	CASSSGEFF	TGTGCCAGCAGCTCCGGTGAGTTCTTC
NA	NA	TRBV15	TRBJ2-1	CATSRSLAAEQFF	TGTGCCACCAGCAGGAGCCTAGCTGCTGAGCAGTTCTTC
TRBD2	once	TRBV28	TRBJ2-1	CASSDDISGTSGRTSSYNEQFF	TGTGCCAGCAGTGACGATATTTCCGGGACTAGCGGGAGAACGAGCTCCTACAATGAGCAGTTCTTC
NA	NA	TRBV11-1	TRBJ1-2	CASSKKTGYYGYTF	TGTGCCAGCAGCAAGAAAACAGGGTACTATGGCTACACCTTC
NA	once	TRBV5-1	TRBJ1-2	CASSSISARYGYTF	TGCGCCAGCAGCTCCATATCAGCTCGCTATGGCTACACCTTC
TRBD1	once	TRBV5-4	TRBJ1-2	CASSIGQGEGGYTF	TGTGCCAGCAGCATAGGACAGGGAGAGGGTGGCTACACCTTC
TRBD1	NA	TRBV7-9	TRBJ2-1	CASGDRASYNEQFF	TGTGCCAGCGGAGACAGGGCTTCCTACAATGAGCAGTTCTTC
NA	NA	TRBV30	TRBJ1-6	CAWSVLGQGGTLHF	TGTGCCTGGAGTGTACTAGGGCAGGGAGGCACCCTCCACTTT
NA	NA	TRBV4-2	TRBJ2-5	CASSKGPLETQYF	TGTGCCAGCAGCAAAGGACCACTAGAGACCCAGTACTTC
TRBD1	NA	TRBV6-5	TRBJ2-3	CASRRQGADTDTQYF	TGTGCCAGCAGAAGACAGGGGGCGGACACAGATACGCAGTATTTT
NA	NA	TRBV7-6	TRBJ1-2	CASSLTRANYGYTF	TGTGCCAGCAGCCTGACCAGGGCTAACTATGGCTACACCTTC
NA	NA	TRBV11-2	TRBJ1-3	CASSLAGGENTIYF	TGTGCCAGCAGCTTGGCCGGGGGGGAAAACACCATATATTTT
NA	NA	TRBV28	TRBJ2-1	CASSLTAGEQFF	TGTGCCAGCAGTTTAACCGCGGGTGAGCAGTTCTTC
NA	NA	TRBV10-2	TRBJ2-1	CASSDLGWLTMSSYNEQFF	TGCGCCAGCAGTGACCTAGGGTGGTTGACAATGAGCTCCTACAATGAGCAGTTCTTC
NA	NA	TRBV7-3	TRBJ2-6	CASSSANPGANVLTF	TGTGCCAGCAGCTCAGCTAACCCTGGGGCCAACGTCCTGACTTTC